One and the same sample provided the 5 T cell receptor beta chains below, sequenced in a study of neurological immune-mediated disorders. TCRdb reprocessed the 5' RACE reads via MiXCR and lists one record per CDR3 protein. In the table there are 53,000 or so distinct CDR3 sequences, over 9.5% of which are singletons. Sequenced sample: PBMCs. Source of these receptors: a woman aged 55-69 years with HTLV-1-associated myelopathy (HAM/TSP).

This clonotype was seen ten or more times. This rearrangement joins TRBV5-1 to TRBJ2-7; D is unclear. Trimming left V 0 bases short and J 3 bases short, with 7 bases between. The CDR3 length is 13 residues. Germline V gene lookup returns CDR1 SGHRS and CDR2 YFSETQ. DNA of the CDR3: TGCGCCAGCAGCTTGGCGCAGGACTACGAGCAGTACTTC. It codes for CASSLAQDYEQYF.

This clonotype was seen at least ten times. Relative to the germline gene, one junction end is altered; a read error may explain this. J is TRBJ2-7 and V is TRBV7-9; 7 bases are shared with TRBD1. The CDR3 spans 14 residues. Germline V CDR1 and CDR2: SEHNR, FQNEAQ (reference sequence). The CDR3 DNA sequence: TGTGCCAGCGGCTTTGGGGACAGACCCTACGAGCAGTACTTC. Protein product: CASGFGDRPYEQYF.

This clonotype was recorded many times. This sequence joins TRBV10-3 and TRBJ2-3; 8 bases match TRBD2. V gave up 9 bases and J gave up 0 bases; unmatched junction bases: 5. Germline V gene sequence: CDR1 ENHRY, CDR2 SYGVKD. The CDR3 spans 14 residues. CDR3 sequence reads: CAIRLAPSTDTQYF. The CDR3 nucleotides read TGTGCCATTCGACTAGCGCCTAGCACAGATACGCAGTATTTT.

This clonotype was counted many times. V usage is TRBV5-1 and J usage is TRBJ2-3; 11 bases map to TRBD2. This CDR3 is 15 amino acids long. From germline, CDR1 is SGHRS and CDR2 YFSETQ. The J segment lost 3 bases and the V segment lost 4 bases, leaving 4 bases of the junction unmatched. CDR3 sequence reads: CASSAGTSGTDTQYF. CDR3 in DNA: TGCGCCAGCAGCGCCGGGACTAGCGGAACAGATACGCAGTATTTT.

V and J are TRBV6-1 and TRBJ2-1, with a weak D call TRBD1 (5 bases). Trimming shortened V by 3 bases and J by 2 bases, and 17 bases separated the two germline ends. CDR3 size: 17 residues. CDR1 is MNHNS, CDR2 SASEGT, per germline. This CDR3 reads CASSDSAGFLPYNEQFF. Here the CDR3 DNA reads TGTGCCAGCAGTGACTCTGCAGGGTTTTTACCCTACAATGAGCAGTTCTTC.